This T cell receptor (beta chain) was obtained from a study of T cell changes during pregnancy in multiple sclerosis. Libraries were prepared by immunoSEQ multiplex PCR; TCRdb keeps only in-frame clonotypes and omits some of them. The sample contains almost 55,000 clones, roughly nine tenths of which appear only once. The CDR3 is 14 residues long. The germline V and J ends were trimmed by 8 bases and 6 bases, with 19 bases remaining between them. Germline-derived CDR1 and CDR2 are LGHNA and YSLEER. The material sequenced was CD8+ T cells from peripheral blood mononuclear cells, taken before pregnancy. This receptor was obtained from a female donor with multiple sclerosis, enrolled in a pregnancy study. V gene TRBV4-3 combines with J gene TRBJ1-1, with D unclear. The DNA for the CDR3 is TGCGCCAGCTCTCTGAGTCGGGTCGGCGCTGAAGCTTTCTTT. Encoded protein: CASSLSRVGAEAFF.